The next 9 T cell receptor beta chains were all read from a single sample in a study of blood T cells in healthy people across ages. A J-beta primer mix and a sample-barcoded 5' primer were used in a second PCR of about 6 to 12 cycles. Each CDR3 protein is one row after TCRdb ran MiXCR on the 5' RACE reads. The data show 780,000 or so distinct CDR3 sequences, approximately 53% seen once. The sample comprised blood. The receptors here all came from a man between 40 and 49 years old in good health.

V gene TRBV12-3 or TRBV12-4 combines with J gene TRBJ2-1; D remains ambiguous. V gave up 3 bases and J gave up 0 bases, with 9 bases separating them. There are 15 residues in the CDR3. The chain's CDR3 is CASSFEAASYNEQFF. CDR3 bases: TGTGCCAGCAGTTTTGAGGCGGCCTCCTACAATGAGCAGTTCTTC.

The chain is built from TRBV20-1 and TRBJ2-5; 8 positions agree with TRBD1. CDR3 length: 15 amino acids. Per germline, CDR1 DFQATT and CDR2 SNEGSKA (reference sequence). J was trimmed by 5 bases and V by 6 bases; bases with no gene match: 14. Here the CDR3 DNA reads TGCAGTGCAACCGTCCCAGGGGGCGCCGGGGAGACCCAGTACTTC. This codes for CSATVPGGAGETQYF.

This chain uses TRBV7-6 with TRBJ2-3, with 11 nucleotides matching TRBD2. This CDR3 is built from 17 residues. The V gene end was trimmed by 3 bases and the J gene end by 4 bases; junction bases not matched to a gene: 9. Germline V gene lookup returns CDR1 SGHVS and CDR2 FNYEAQ. In DNA form, the CDR3 reads TGTGCCAGCAGCTTGTTCACCACTAGCGGGAGAGCAGATACGCAGTATTTT. Translation: CASSLFTTSGRADTQYF.

This clonotype came up many times. The V call is TRBV7-2, the J call TRBJ1-6, with D perhaps matching TRBD1 (5 bases). Trimming took 7 bases from V and 3 from J, leaving 13 bases between them. Germline values: CDR1 SGHTA, CDR2 FQGNSA. The CDR3 contains 15 residues. CDR3 DNA: TGTGCCAGCACTCTCGGGGCCAGCTATAATTCACCCCTCCACTTT. This codes for CASTLGASYNSPLHF.

CDR3 coding DNA: TGTGCCAGCAGCCAGATGGCCGGACAGGGACTCACCGGGGAGCTGTTTTTT. Translating it yields CASSQMAGQGLTGELFF. The chain couples TRBV13 to TRBJ2-2; 8 bases line up with TRBD1. Germline lookup yields CDR1 PRHDT and CDR2 FYEKMQ (reference sequence). J lost 4 bases, V lost 5 bases, and 12 bases had no gene match. This CDR3 has 17 amino acids.

This clonotype was seen at least ten times. The CDR3, as DNA: TGTGCCAGCAGAGCTAGCGGGAGGGACGAGCAGTACTTC. Translated: CASRASGRDEQYF. The V and J genes are TRBV6-2 or TRBV6-3 and TRBJ2-7; the match to TRBD2 covers 12 bases. Germline V gives CDR1 MNHEY, CDR2 SVGEGT. J lost 5 bases, V lost 6 bases, and 2 bases had no gene match. This CDR3 has 13 amino acids.

V gene TRBV15 combines with J gene TRBJ2-3; unclear D gene. The CDR3 has 22 amino acids. The germline V gene has CDR1 LNHNV and CDR2 YYDKDF (reference sequence). V lost 0 bases and J lost 5, with 33 bases in between. CDR3 protein: CATSRDEPWRLSTEPHEDTQYF. The CDR3 nucleotides are TGTGCCACCAGCAGAGATGAGCCCTGGCGCTTAAGCACCGAGCCCCACGAAGATACGCAGTATTTT.

The DNA of the CDR3 is TGTGCCAGCAGTGCCGGTCCCACTGAAGCTTTCTTT. This translates into CASSAGPTEAFF. The V and J genes are TRBV12-3 or TRBV12-4 and TRBJ1-1; no reliable D call. The CDR3 consists of 12 residues. The V end lost 5 bases, the J end lost 4 bases, and 8 bases lay between the germline ends.

The chain employs TRBV24-1 and TRBJ2-5; D is perhaps TRBD1 or TRBD2 (5 bases each). This CDR3 contains 15 residues. Per germline, CDR1 KGHDR and CDR2 SFDVKD. With 5 bases removed from V and 5 bases from J, the gap between germline ends came to 17 bases. This CDR3 reads CATSVGEHTGETQYF. CDR3 coding DNA: TGTGCCACCAGTGTAGGGGAGCACACTGGGGAGACCCAGTACTTC.